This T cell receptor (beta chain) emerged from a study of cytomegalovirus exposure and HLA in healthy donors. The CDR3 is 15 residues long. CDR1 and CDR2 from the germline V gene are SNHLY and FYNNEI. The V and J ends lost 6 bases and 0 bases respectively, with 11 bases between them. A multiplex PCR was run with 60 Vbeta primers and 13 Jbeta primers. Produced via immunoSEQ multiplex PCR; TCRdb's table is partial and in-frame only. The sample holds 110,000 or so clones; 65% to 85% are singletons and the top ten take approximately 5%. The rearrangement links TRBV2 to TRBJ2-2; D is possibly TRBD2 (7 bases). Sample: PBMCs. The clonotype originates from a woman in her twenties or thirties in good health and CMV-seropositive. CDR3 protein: CASRGGTTNTGELFF. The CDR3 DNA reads TGTGCCAGCAGGGGGGGGACAACGAACACCGGGGAGCTGTTTTTT.